These T cell receptor beta chains were read from a single sample in a study of beta chain features in type 1 diabetes. The data were produced by immunoSEQ multiplex PCR, yet TCRdb's version contains in-frame clones alone and is incomplete. The sample yields roughly 300,000 clones, about 14% seen once. Sequencing was performed on central memory CD4+ T cells from blood. The receptors shown here come from a young man in good health. CDR3s include the opening cysteine and the closing phenylalanine or tryptophan. D genes are given only for firm matches. Not all rows give a size; the values are once, few, many and, for expanded clones, a class.

J	D	V	size	CDR3	DNA
TRBJ1-1	TRBD1	TRBV18	many	CASSRQGNTEAFF	TGTGCCAGCTCTCGACAGGGGAACACTGAAGCTTTCTTT
TRBJ1-2	.	TRBV4-3	.	CASSMSHTAYGYTF	TGCGCCAGCAGCATGTCCCACACCGCCTATGGCTACACCTTC
TRBJ2-5	TRBD2	TRBV13	.	CASSQASAGGKETQYF	TGTGCCAGCAGCCAAGCCTCGGCGGGAGGGAAGGAGACCCAGTACTTC
TRBJ1-5	.	TRBV6-5	few	CASSPQGNQPQHF	TGTGCCAGCAGTCCCCAGGGAAATCAGCCCCAGCATTTT
TRBJ2-2	.	TRBV7-2	few	CASSGMDTGELFF	TGTGCCAGCAGCGGGATGGACACCGGGGAGCTGTTTTTT
TRBJ2-3	.	TRBV5-1	many	CASSLRETGRGRTDTQYF	TGCGCCAGCAGCTTGCGGGAGACAGGGAGGGGGCGCACAGATACGCAGTATTTT
TRBJ1-6	TRBD1	TRBV5-1	few	CASREDRAASPLHF	TGCGCCAGCAGGGAGGACAGGGCGGCTTCACCCCTCCACTTT
TRBJ2-3	.	TRBV7-2	.	CASSYGASTDTQYF	TGTGCCAGCAGCTACGGAGCGAGCACAGATACGCAGTATTTT
TRBJ2-5	TRBD2	TRBV7-7	few	CASSHRLAGGLETQYF	TGTGCCAGCAGCCACCGACTAGCGGGGGGGCTTGAGACCCAGTACTTC
TRBJ2-5	.	TRBV6-5	few	CASSYSHQQETQYF	TGTGCCAGCAGTTACTCCCACCAACAAGAGACCCAGTACTTC